This T cell receptor beta chain originates from a study of blood T cell repertoires in COVID-19. Repertoires were generated with immunoSEQ multiplex PCR, while TCRdb's copy carries only in-frame clones and drops some. Among about 120,000 clones listed, 70% to 80% were seen once. The germline CDR1 and CDR2 sequences are SNHLY and FYNNEI. The CDR3 is made up of 14 amino acids. V lost 7 bases to trimming and J lost 0 bases, with 9 bases between them. The TCR sequence derives from a man between 40 and 49 years old with active or convalescent COVID-19. The sample consisted of peripheral blood. The V and J genes are TRBV2 and TRBJ1-4; no firm D call. CDR3 in amino acids: CASTAVATNEKLFF. The DNA for the CDR3 is TGTGCCAGCACCGCAGTTGCAACTAATGAAAAACTGTTTTTT.